This T cell receptor (beta chain) derives from a study of T cells in Graves' hyperthyroidism and ophthalmopathy. On this clonotype: Its antigen is not known.

Study results and limitations: From stable hyperthyroidism, ophthalmopathy was separated by a 13 V-J model.

RNA transcripts yielded amplified TCR beta CDR3 regions. During a first-round RT-PCR of the TCR CDR3, the HTBI primer set was used. MiXCR, applied by TCRdb to the multiplex PCR reads, yields one record per CDR3 protein. This sample has around 270,000 distinct CDR3 sequences, with roughly 18% found just once. The receptor was derived from a man aged 50 or older with Graves' ophthalmopathy. Sequencing was carried out using blood.

The CDR3: CSARVAGTQSEQYF. CDR3 bases: TGCAGTGCTAGAGTAGCAGGGACCCAGAGCGAGCAGTACTTC. This chain joins TRBV20-1 and TRBJ2-7, with D perhaps being TRBD1 or TRBD2 (5 bases each). This CDR3 contains 14 residues. V was cut by 1 base and J by 6 bases, with 16 bases left in between. Germline V CDR1 and CDR2: DFQATT, SNEGSKA (reference sequence).